The rows below give T cell receptor beta chains drawn from one sample of a study of T cell repertoires in cytomegalovirus infection. In TCRdb, the reads were re-called with MiXCR into one record per CDR3 protein. Found here are around 430,000 distinct CDR3 sequences, approximately 40% of them singletons; the top ten hold 35% to 50%. These receptors are not linked to any known antigen. The input for sequencing was cultured PBMCs, taken from culture after CMV antigen stimulation. Every receptor here comes from a human donor in good health (CMV status not recorded). Some clones in this sample may be carry-over from other donors' samples. The CDR3 runs from the conserved cysteine through the conserved F or W. D genes are given only for firm matches. Size tells how often a clone was seen (once, few, many) or the class of an expanded clone, and some rows leave it out.

V gene: TRBV5-4; clone size: NA; J gene: TRBJ2-4; D gene: TRBD2; CDR3 protein: CASSLGGLAGIAKNIQYF; CDR3 DNA: TGTGCCAGCAGCTTGGGGGGACTAGCGGGAATAGCCAAAAACATTCAGTACTTC
V gene: TRBV7-2; clone size: NA; J gene: TRBJ2-3; D gene: NA; CDR3 protein: CASSPVGGTDTQYF; CDR3 DNA: TGTGCCAGCAGCCCGGTCGGAGGCACAGATACGCAGTATTTT
V gene: TRBV7-2; clone size: NA; J gene: TRBJ2-1; D gene: NA; CDR3 protein: CASSHDTYNEQFF; CDR3 DNA: TGTGCCAGCAGCCACGACACATACAATGAGCAGTTCTTC
V gene: TRBV19; clone size: once; J gene: TRBJ2-3; D gene: TRBD2; CDR3 protein: CASKSGGAEDTQYF; CDR3 DNA: TGTGCCAGTAAGAGCGGGGGGGCAGAAGATACGCAGTATTTT
V gene: TRBV6-2/TRBV6-3; clone size: NA; J gene: TRBJ2-2; D gene: TRBD1; CDR3 protein: CASSPTGGWETGELFF; CDR3 DNA: TGTGCCAGCAGTCCGACAGGGGGCTGGGAGACCGGGGAGCTGTTTTTT
V gene: TRBV28; clone size: NA; J gene: TRBJ1-1; D gene: NA; CDR3 protein: CASSHRRVAFF; CDR3 DNA: TGTGCCAGCAGTCACAGGAGAGTGGCTTTCTTT
V gene: TRBV4-2; clone size: once; J gene: TRBJ2-2; D gene: TRBD2; CDR3 protein: CASSQRTSGGPASGELFF; CDR3 DNA: TGTGCCAGCAGCCAACGGACTAGCGGGGGGCCCGCGTCCGGGGAGCTGTTTTTT
V gene: TRBV6-5; clone size: NA; J gene: TRBJ2-1; D gene: NA; CDR3 protein: CASSPPGLNEQFF; CDR3 DNA: TGTGCCAGCAGTCCCCCCGGGCTCAATGAGCAGTTCTTC
V gene: TRBV7-2; clone size: few; J gene: TRBJ2-7; D gene: TRBD2; CDR3 protein: CASSLVAGAASYEQYF; CDR3 DNA: TGTGCCAGCAGCTTAGTGGCGGGAGCGGCCTCCTACGAGCAGTACTTC
V gene: TRBV7-9; clone size: few; J gene: TRBJ2-5; D gene: NA; CDR3 protein: CASSLLQYQETQYF; CDR3 DNA: TGTGCCAGCAGCTTACTACAGTACCAAGAGACCCAGTACTTC
V gene: TRBV12-3/TRBV12-4; clone size: few; J gene: TRBJ1-3; D gene: NA; CDR3 protein: CASSLPFSGWGNTIYF; CDR3 DNA: TGTGCCAGCAGTTTACCATTCTCGGGATGGGGAAACACCATATATTTT
V gene: TRBV5-1; clone size: NA; J gene: TRBJ1-2; D gene: NA; CDR3 protein: CASSLAGFSVYTF; CDR3 DNA: TGCGCCAGCAGCTTGGCCGGATTTTCCGTGTACACCTTC
V gene: TRBV7-2; clone size: NA; J gene: TRBJ2-5; D gene: NA; CDR3 protein: CASSLGGGGRETQYF; CDR3 DNA: TGTGCCAGCAGCTTAGGGGGCGGCGGTCGGGAGACCCAGTACTTC
V gene: TRBV4-1; clone size: NA; J gene: TRBJ2-5; D gene: TRBD2; CDR3 protein: CASSQFSYRLAGETQYF; CDR3 DNA: TGCGCCAGCAGCCAATTCTCCTATAGACTAGCGGGGGAGACCCAGTACTTC
V gene: TRBV9; clone size: NA; J gene: TRBJ1-1; D gene: NA; CDR3 protein: CASSVAPVNTEAFF; CDR3 DNA: TGTGCCAGCAGCGTAGCGCCGGTGAACACTGAAGCTTTCTTT
V gene: TRBV11-1; clone size: NA; J gene: TRBJ1-6; D gene: NA; CDR3 protein: CASRPGQLSYNSPLHF; CDR3 DNA: TGTGCCAGCAGACCGGGACAACTCTCCTATAATTCACCCCTCCACTTT
V gene: TRBV7-2; clone size: many; J gene: TRBJ2-7; D gene: NA; CDR3 protein: CASSSGPSGEQYF; CDR3 DNA: TGTGCCAGCAGCTCCGGACCCTCGGGGGAGCAGTACTTC